This TCR beta chain was documented in a study of blood T cell repertoires in COVID-19. Whole-study context: The study drew acute and convalescent COVID-19 samples from the United States, Italy and Spain. PBMCs, B-cell-depleted T cells, or T cells were the source of the cDNA or gDNA that made up the material.

Trimming took off 2 bases at V and 4 bases at J, with 15 bases between the two ends. From germline, CDR1 is SGHTA and CDR2 FQGNSA. CDR3 size: 15 residues. Enrolment of Seattle patients took place during active infection, and they were followed longitudinally. Per the original data handling: By means of reference gene primer amplification, nucleated cell counts were estimated. Profiled with immunoSEQ multiplex PCR; TCRdb holds only in-frame clones, not every one. V, J and clone size are those of that table, while D and trimming were read from the DNA. The sample gives 330,000 or so clones, about nine tenths of which show up once; 9.5% to 10% is in the top ten.

Sequencing was carried out using peripheral blood. The clonotype was recovered from a man aged 25-40 years with COVID-19, enrolled during active disease. This chain uses TRBV7-2 with TRBJ2-7, with D possibly TRBD1 on 6 matching bases. DNA for the CDR3: TGTGCCAGCAGCTTACAGGGGTCCATTACGTACGAGCAGTACTTC. It specifies CASSLQGSITYEQYF.